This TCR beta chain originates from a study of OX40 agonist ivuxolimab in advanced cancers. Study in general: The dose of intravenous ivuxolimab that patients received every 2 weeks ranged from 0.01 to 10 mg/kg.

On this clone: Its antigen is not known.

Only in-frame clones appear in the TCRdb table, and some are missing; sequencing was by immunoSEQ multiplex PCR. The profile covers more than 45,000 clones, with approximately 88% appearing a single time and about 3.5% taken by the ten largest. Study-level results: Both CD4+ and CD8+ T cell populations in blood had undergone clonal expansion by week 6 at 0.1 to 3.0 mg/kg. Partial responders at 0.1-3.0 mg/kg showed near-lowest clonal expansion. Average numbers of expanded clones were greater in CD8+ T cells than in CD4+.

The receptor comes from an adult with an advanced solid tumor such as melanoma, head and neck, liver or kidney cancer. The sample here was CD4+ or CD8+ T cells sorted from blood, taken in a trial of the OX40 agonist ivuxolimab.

The DNA of the CDR3 is TGCGGGACAGGTGCCAAAAACATTCAGTACTTC. Translation gives CGTGAKNIQYF. V usage is TRBV20-1 and J usage is TRBJ2-4; 8 nucleotides line up with TRBD1. The CDR3 has 11 amino acids. The V gene's germline CDR1 is DFQATT and CDR2 SNEGSKA (reference sequence).